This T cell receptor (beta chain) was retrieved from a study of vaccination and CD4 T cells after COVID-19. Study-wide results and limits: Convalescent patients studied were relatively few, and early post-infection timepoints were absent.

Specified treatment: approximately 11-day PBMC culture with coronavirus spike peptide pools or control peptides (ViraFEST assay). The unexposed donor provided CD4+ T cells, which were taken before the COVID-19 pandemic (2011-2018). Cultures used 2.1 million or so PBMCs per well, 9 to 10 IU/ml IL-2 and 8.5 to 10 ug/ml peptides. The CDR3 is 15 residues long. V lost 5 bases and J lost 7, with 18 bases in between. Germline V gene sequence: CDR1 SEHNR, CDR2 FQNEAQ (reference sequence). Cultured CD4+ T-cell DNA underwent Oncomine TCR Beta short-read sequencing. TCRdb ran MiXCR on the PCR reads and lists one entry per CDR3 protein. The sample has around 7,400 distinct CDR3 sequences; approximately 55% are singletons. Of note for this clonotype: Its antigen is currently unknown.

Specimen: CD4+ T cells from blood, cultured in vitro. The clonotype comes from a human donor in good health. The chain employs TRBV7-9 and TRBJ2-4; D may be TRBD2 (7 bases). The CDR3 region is CASSVGGGVPNIQYF. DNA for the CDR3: TGTGCCAGCAGCGTAGGGGGGGGAGTCCCTAACATTCAGTACTTC.